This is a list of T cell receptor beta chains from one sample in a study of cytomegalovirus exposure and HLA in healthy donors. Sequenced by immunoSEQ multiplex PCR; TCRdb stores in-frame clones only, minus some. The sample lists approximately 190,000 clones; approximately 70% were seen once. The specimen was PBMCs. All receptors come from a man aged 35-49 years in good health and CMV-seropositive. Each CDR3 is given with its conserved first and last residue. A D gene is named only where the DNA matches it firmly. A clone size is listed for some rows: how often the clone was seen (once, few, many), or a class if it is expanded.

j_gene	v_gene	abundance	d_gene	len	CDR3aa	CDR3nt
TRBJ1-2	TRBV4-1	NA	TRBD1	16	CASSQDDRGVNYGYTF	TGCGCCAGCAGCCAAGACGACAGGGGGGTGAACTATGGCTACACCTTC
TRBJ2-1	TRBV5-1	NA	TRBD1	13	CASSIGGLGEQFF	TGCGCCAGCAGCATAGGGGGCCTGGGAGAGCAGTTCTTC
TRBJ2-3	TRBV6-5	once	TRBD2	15	CASSPSGGASDTQYF	TGTGCCAGCAGCCCCAGCGGGGGGGCCTCGGATACGCAGTATTTT
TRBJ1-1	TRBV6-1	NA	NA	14	CASSVRGQNTEAFF	TGTGCCAGCAGTGTAAGAGGCCAGAACACTGAAGCTTTCTTT
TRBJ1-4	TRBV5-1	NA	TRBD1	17	CASSFGTALSVNEKLFF	TGCGCCAGCAGCTTCGGGACAGCCCTTTCAGTTAATGAAAAACTGTTTTTT
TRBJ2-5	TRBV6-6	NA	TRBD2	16	CASGLAGGIPEETQYF	TGTGCCAGCGGACTAGCGGGGGGGATACCCGAAGAGACCCAGTACTTC
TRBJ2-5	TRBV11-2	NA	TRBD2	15	CASSLQRGAGETQYF	TGTGCCAGCAGCTTACAGCGGGGGGCAGGAGAGACCCAGTACTTC
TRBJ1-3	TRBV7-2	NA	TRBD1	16	CASSLVQGIEGNTIYF	TGTGCCAGCAGCTTAGTACAGGGGATCGAGGGAAACACCATATATTTT
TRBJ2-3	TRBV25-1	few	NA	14	CASSENRVADTQYF	TGTGCCAGCAGTGAAAACAGGGTAGCAGATACGCAGTATTTT
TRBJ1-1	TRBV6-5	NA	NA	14	CASSPGRENTEAFF	TGTGCCAGCAGTCCGGGCAGGGAGAACACTGAAGCTTTCTTT
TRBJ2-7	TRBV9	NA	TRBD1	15	CASSGGPGQGREQYF	TGTGCCAGCAGCGGAGGGCCGGGACAGGGGCGAGAGCAGTACTTC
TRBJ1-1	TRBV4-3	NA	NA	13	CASSQDRGPPSRF	TGCGCCAGCAGCCAAGATCGGGGTCCTCCGTCTCGCTTT
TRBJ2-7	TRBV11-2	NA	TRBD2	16	CASSLEGLGVSYEQYF	TGTGCCAGCAGCTTAGAGGGACTAGGGGTTTCCTACGAGCAGTACTTC
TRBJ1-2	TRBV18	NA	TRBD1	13	CASSQLTGYGYTF	TGTGCCAGCTCACAATTGACAGGGTATGGCTACACCTTC
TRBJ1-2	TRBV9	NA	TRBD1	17	CASSVGRDRGWSGGYTF	TGTGCCAGCAGCGTAGGAAGGGACAGGGGATGGTCGGGTGGCTACACCTTC
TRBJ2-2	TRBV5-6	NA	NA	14	CASSWGRGAGELFF	TGTGCCAGCAGCTGGGGCAGGGGAGCCGGGGAGCTGTTTTTT
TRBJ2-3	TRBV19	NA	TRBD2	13	CASSILAGDTQYF	TGTGCCAGTAGTATACTAGCGGGAGATACGCAGTATTTT
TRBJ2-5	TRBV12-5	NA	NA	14	CASARTSGGKTQYF	TGTGCTAGTGCCCGGACTAGTGGGGGCAAGACCCAGTACTTC
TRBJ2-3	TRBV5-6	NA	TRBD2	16	CASSFSGGIPTDTQYF	TGTGCCAGCAGCTTTAGCGGGGGGATTCCAACAGATACGCAGTATTTT
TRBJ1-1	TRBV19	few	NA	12	CASSRGYTEAFF	TGTGCCAGTAGCCGAGGGTACACTGAAGCTTTCTTT
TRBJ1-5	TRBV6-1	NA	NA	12	CASSDGREPQHF	TGTGCCAGCAGTGATGGTCGGGAGCCCCAGCATTTT
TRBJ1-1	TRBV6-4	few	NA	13	CASSASGNTEAFF	TGTGCCAGCAGTGCTTCAGGGAACACTGAAGCTTTCTTT
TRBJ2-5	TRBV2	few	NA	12	CASGASVETQYF	TGTGCCAGCGGCGCTAGCGTAGAGACCCAGTACTTC
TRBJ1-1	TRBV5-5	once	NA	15	CASSLRGRVNTEAFF	TGTGCCAGCAGCTTGAGGGGGAGAGTGAACACTGAAGCTTTCTTT
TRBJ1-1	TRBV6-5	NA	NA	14	CASSSHRDNTEAFF	TGTGCCAGCAGTTCGCACAGGGATAACACTGAAGCTTTCTTT
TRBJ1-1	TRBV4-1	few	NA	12	CASSDIGAEAFF	TGCGCCAGCAGCGACATCGGGGCTGAAGCTTTCTTT
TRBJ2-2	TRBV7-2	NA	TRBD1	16	CASSLVGQRNTGELFF	TGTGCCAGCAGCTTGGTGGGACAGCGGAACACCGGGGAGCTGTTTTTT
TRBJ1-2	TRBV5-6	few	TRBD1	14	CASSFWDRGHGYTF	TGTGCCAGCAGCTTCTGGGACAGGGGGCATGGCTACACCTTC
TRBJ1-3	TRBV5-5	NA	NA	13	CASSLLPGNTIYF	TGTGCCAGCAGCTTGCTCCCTGGAAACACCATATATTTT
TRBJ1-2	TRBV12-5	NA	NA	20	CASGLSPKNELDIANYGYTF	TGTGCTAGTGGTTTGTCTCCGAAGAATGAGTTGGACATAGCTAACTATGGCTACACCTTC
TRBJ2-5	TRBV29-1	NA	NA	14	CSVVRLASQETQYF	TGCAGCGTTGTGAGATTAGCGTCACAAGAGACCCAGTACTTC
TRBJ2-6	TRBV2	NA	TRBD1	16	CASRGDRNSGANVLTF	TGTGCCAGCAGGGGGGACAGGAACTCTGGGGCCAACGTCCTGACTTTC
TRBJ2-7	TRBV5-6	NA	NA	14	CASSPQGLLYEQYF	TGTGCCAGCAGCCCCCAGGGGCTGCTCTACGAGCAGTACTTC
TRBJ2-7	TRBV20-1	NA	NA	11	CSARLDYEQYF	TGCAGTGCGCGACTGGACTACGAGCAGTACTTC
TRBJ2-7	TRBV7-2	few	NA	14	CASSQRLPPYEQYF	TGTGCCAGCAGCCAGAGACTACCCCCCTACGAGCAGTACTTC
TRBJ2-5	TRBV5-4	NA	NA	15	CASSPPGGLGETQYF	TGTGCCAGCAGCCCGCCGGGGGGCCTGGGGGAGACCCAGTACTTC
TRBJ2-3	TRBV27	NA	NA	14	CASSSSQGTDTQYF	TGTGCCAGCAGTTCCTCCCAGGGCACAGATACGCAGTATTTT
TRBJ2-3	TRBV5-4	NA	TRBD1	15	CASSLDTGGSNTQYF	TGTGCCAGCAGCTTAGATACAGGGGGCTCGAATACGCAGTATTTT
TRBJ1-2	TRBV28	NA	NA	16	CASSPSRGGRFYGYTF	TGTGCCAGCAGTCCATCCAGGGGCGGTCGGTTCTATGGCTACACCTTC
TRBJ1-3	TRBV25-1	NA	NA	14	CASSEHRDGNTIYF	TGTGCCAGCAGTGAACACAGGGATGGAAACACCATATATTTT
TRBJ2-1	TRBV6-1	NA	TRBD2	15	CASSSPTSGVAEQFF	TGTGCCAGCAGCTCACCTACTAGCGGGGTTGCTGAGCAGTTCTTC
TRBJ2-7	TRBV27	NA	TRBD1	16	CASSLSGGIYGDEQYF	TGTGCCAGCAGTTTATCAGGGGGCATTTATGGGGACGAGCAGTACTTC
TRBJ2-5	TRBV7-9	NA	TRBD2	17	CASSLRTSTSLEETQYF	TGTGCCAGCAGCCTCCGGACTAGCACATCCCTGGAGGAGACCCAGTACTTC
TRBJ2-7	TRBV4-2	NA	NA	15	CASSQETVDSYEQYF	TGTGCCAGCAGCCAAGAAACAGTCGACTCCTACGAGCAGTACTTC
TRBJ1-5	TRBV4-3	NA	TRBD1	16	CASSQNAGQGLQPQHF	TGCGCCAGCAGCCAAAATGCGGGACAGGGGCTTCAGCCCCAGCATTTT
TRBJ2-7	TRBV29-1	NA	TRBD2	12	CSVDPTGREQYF	TGCAGCGTTGACCCGACGGGGAGGGAACAGTACTTC
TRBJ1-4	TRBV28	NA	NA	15	CASSMRTSVGEKLFF	TGTGCCAGCAGTATGAGGACTTCCGTAGGGGAAAAACTGTTTTTT
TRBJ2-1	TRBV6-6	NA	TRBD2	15	CASSPGTSLNNEQFF	TGTGCCAGCAGCCCCGGGACTAGCTTAAACAATGAGCAGTTCTTC
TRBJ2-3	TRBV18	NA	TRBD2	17	CASSLFLQSSGGDTQYF	TGTGCCAGCTCACTCTTCCTCCAGTCTAGCGGGGGTGATACGCAGTATTTT
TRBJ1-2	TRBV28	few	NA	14	CASSSPPEVYGYTF	TGTGCCAGCAGTTCCCCCCCAGAAGTGTATGGCTACACCTTC
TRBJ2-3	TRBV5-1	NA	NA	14	CASSLGGSPDTQYF	TGCGCCAGCAGCTTAGGAGGGTCCCCAGATACGCAGTATTTT